Below are 17 T cell receptor beta chains sequenced from a single sample in a study of T cell responses to AZD1222 COVID-19 vaccine. Sequencing used immunoSEQ multiplex PCR; TCRdb keeps in-frame clones, though not all of them. The table has some 150,000 clones, roughly 86% seen once; the top ten hold approximately 5%. The material sequenced was peripheral blood, taken 28 days after the second AZD1222 dose. All receptors come from an adult who received the AZD1222 COVID-19 vaccine.

The V call is TRBV18, the J call TRBJ1-4; no definite D call. Trimming shortened V by 2 bases and J by 14 bases, and 21 bases separated the two germline ends. The CDR3 loop spans 15 amino acids. Looked up from germline, CDR1 is KGHSH and CDR2 is LQKENI. CDR3 residues: CASSPTAAATYGLFF. In nucleotides, the CDR3 is TGTGCCAGCTCACCAACCGCGGCAGCCACCTATGGGCTGTTTTTT.

The chain joins TRBV30 to TRBJ1-6, with 8 positions matching TRBD1. The CDR3 is 13 amino acids. V trimming: 4 bases; J trimming: 10 bases; junction bases outside the gene matches: 6. CDR1 and CDR2 (germline): GTSNPN, SVGIG (reference sequence). The CDR3 DNA sequence: TGTGCCTGGAATCCGACAGGGGTCTCACCCCTCCACTTT. Translating gives CAWNPTGVSPLHF.

This clone was recorded only once. The CDR3 is CASSGTETSRQTQYF. The CDR3 coding sequence is TGTGCCAGCAGTGGGACAGAAACCTCGCGACAGACCCAGTACTTC. The gene calls are TRBV2 and TRBJ2-5; tentatively, D is TRBD1 (6 bases). The CDR3 has 15 residues. V shed 4 bases and J shed 6 bases, with 18 bases lying between them. Germline CDR1 is SNHLY and CDR2 is FYNNEI.

The rearrangement links TRBV2 to TRBJ2-2; the match to TRBD2 covers 14 bases. The germline V gene encodes CDR1 SNHLY and CDR2 FYNNEI. There are 16 residues in the CDR3. V shed 6 bases and J 4 bases; nucleotides not matched to a gene: 4. The CDR3 region is CASRGTSGSGTGELFF. Here the CDR3 DNA reads TGTGCCAGCAGGGGGACTAGCGGGAGTGGCACCGGGGAGCTGTTTTTT.

This clone has a single count. This sequence joins TRBV10-2 and TRBJ1-4; D possibly corresponds to TRBD1 (6 bases). This CDR3 is built from 14 residues. Germline CDR1 is WSHSY and CDR2 is SAAADI. V lost 7 bases and J lost 11, with 20 bases in between. CDR3 amino acids: CASTIQGKIGKLFF. The CDR3 coding sequence is TGCGCCAGCACAATACAGGGTAAGATTGGGAAACTGTTTTTT.

The rearrangement joins TRBV12-3 or TRBV12-4 to TRBJ1-6; no clear D. CDR3 size: 13 residues. V shed 3 bases and J shed 10 bases, with 10 bases lying between them. For the CDR3, the DNA is TGTGCCAGCAGTTTGTTGTCGGGCTCACCCCTCCACTTT. It is translated as CASSLLSGSPLHF.

V gene TRBV4-1 combines with J gene TRBJ1-1; 7 positions match TRBD1. Per the germline V gene, CDR1 is MGHRA and CDR2 is YSYEKL. J gave up 0 bases and V 0 bases, and 1 base lay outside the gene matches. CDR3 size: 15 residues. The CDR3 loop reads CASSQEGGLNTEAFF. In DNA form, the CDR3 reads TGCGCCAGCAGCCAAGAAGGGGGCTTGAACACTGAAGCTTTCTTT.

This clone was observed a handful of times. The chain combines TRBV28 with TRBJ1-1; D is unclear. Germline lookup yields CDR1 MDHEN and CDR2 SYDVKM. CDR3 length: 13 residues. The V gene lost 5 bases and the J gene lost 5 bases, with 12 bases spanning the gap. For the CDR3, the DNA is TGTGCCAGCAGTCGCGGATCGACAACTGAAGCTTTCTTT. Amino acid sequence: CASSRGSTTEAFF.

This chain links TRBV30 with TRBJ1-3; no firm D call. The CDR3 runs 15 residues. V lost 4 bases and J lost 1, with 14 bases in between. Germline CDR1 and CDR2: GTSNPN and SVGIG (reference sequence). In DNA, the CDR3 is TGTGCCTGGACCCGAGGAGGGATTTCTGGAAACACCATATATTTT. This translates into CAWTRGGISGNTIYF.

This sequence joins TRBV5-4 and TRBJ1-5; D remains unclear. The CDR3 consists of 13 residues. The V and J ends lost 1 base and 4 bases respectively, with 6 bases between them. Germline V gene data show CDR1 as SGHNT and CDR2 as YYREEE (reference sequence). CDR3 region: CASSLSGNQPQHF. Here the CDR3 DNA reads TGTGCCAGCAGCTTGTCCGGTAATCAGCCCCAGCATTTT.

The CDR3 reads CASSPSHSSGNTIYF. The CDR3 region has the DNA TGTGCCAGCAGCCCTTCTCACAGCTCTGGAAACACCATATATTTT. V gene TRBV2 combines with J gene TRBJ1-3; no firm D call. Looked up from germline, CDR1 is SNHLY and CDR2 is FYNNEI. The CDR3 sequence is 15 residues long. Trimming left V 6 bases short and J 0 bases short, with 12 bases between. The whole variable domain, filled in from reference TRBV2 and TRBJ1-3, reads EPEVTQTPSHQVTQMGQEVILRCVPISNHLYFYWYRQILGQKVEFLVSFYNNEISEKSEIFDDQFSVERPDGSNFTLKIRSTKLEDSAMYFCASSPSHSSGNTIYFGEGSWLTVV.

The chain employs TRBV9 and TRBJ2-1; unclear D gene. V was cut by 4 bases and J by 9 bases, with 8 bases left in between. Germline V gene lookup returns CDR1 SGDLS and CDR2 YYNGEE. This CDR3 comprises 11 residues. The CDR3 DNA follows: TGTGCCAGCAGCCCCGGGTTTGAGCAGTTCTTC. As protein: CASSPGFEQFF. The whole variable domain, filled in from reference TRBV9 and TRBJ2-1, reads DSGVTQTPKHLITATGQRVTLRCSPRSGDLSVYWYQQSLDQGLQFLIQYYNGEERAKGNILERFSAQQFPDLHSELNLSSLELGDSALYFCASSPGFEQFFGPGTRLTVL.

The chain has TRBV29-1 and TRBJ2-2; D unclear. V was shortened by 2 bases and J by 3 bases, with 10 bases between the two germline ends. This CDR3 spans 14 amino acids. Germline V gene data show CDR1 as SQVTM and CDR2 as ANQGSEA. CDR3 sequence reads: CSVESPSHTGELFF. Written as DNA, the CDR3 is TGCAGCGTTGAATCTCCCAGTCACACCGGGGAGCTGTTTTTT.

The rearrangement links TRBV6-4 to TRBJ2-3; TRBD2 matches at 9 bases. From germline, CDR1 is MRHNA and CDR2 SNTAGT. J was trimmed by 4 bases and V by 5 bases; bases with no gene match: 7. The CDR3 contains 15 residues. This chain's CDR3 is CASSSSGGRADTQYF. CDR3 nucleotide sequence: TGTGCCAGCAGTTCCAGCGGGGGGAGAGCAGATACGCAGTATTTT.

V gene TRBV20-1 combines with J gene TRBJ2-3; D call uncertain. Germline CDR1 DFQATT, CDR2 SNEGSKA (reference sequence). The CDR3 totals 10 residues. Between the trimmed V and J ends, which lost 3 bases and 6 bases, there was a span of 4 bases. The CDR3 sequence is CSARDDTQYF. The CDR3 DNA reads as TGCAGTGCTAGGGACGATACGCAGTATTTT.

This rearrangement joins TRBV9 to TRBJ2-3; 8 bases line up with TRBD2. Per germline, CDR1 SGDLS and CDR2 YYNGEE. This CDR3 is 13 amino acids long. J was trimmed by 5 bases and V by 6 bases; bases with no gene match: 5. This CDR3 reads CASTIGGGDTQYF. The CDR3 nucleotides read TGTGCCAGCACCATCGGGGGGGGAGATACGCAGTATTTT.

CDR3 protein: CASSAYAQTQYF. The CDR3 nucleotides are TGTGCCAGCAGCGCCTACGCCCAGACCCAGTACTTC. The chain has TRBV9 and TRBJ2-5; D uncertain. There are 12 residues in the CDR3. CDR1 is SGDLS, CDR2 YYNGEE, per germline. V was trimmed by 3 bases and J by 6 bases, leaving 9 bases between them.